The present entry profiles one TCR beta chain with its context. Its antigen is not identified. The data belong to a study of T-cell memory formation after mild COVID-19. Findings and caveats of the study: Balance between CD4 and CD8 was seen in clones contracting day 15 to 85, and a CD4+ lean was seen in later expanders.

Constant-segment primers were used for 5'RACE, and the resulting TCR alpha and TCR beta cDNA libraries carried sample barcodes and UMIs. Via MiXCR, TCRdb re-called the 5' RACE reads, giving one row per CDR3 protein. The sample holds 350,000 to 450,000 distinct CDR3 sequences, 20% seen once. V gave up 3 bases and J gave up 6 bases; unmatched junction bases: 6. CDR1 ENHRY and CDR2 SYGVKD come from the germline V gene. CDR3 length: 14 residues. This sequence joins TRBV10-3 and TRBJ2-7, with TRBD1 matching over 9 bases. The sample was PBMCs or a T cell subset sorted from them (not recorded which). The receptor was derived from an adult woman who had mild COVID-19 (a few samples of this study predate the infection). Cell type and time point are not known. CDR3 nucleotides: TGTGCCATCAGTGAACCGGGACAGGGCTCCGAGCAGTACTTC. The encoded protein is CAISEPGQGSEQYF.